This T cell receptor (beta chain) is from a study of blood T cell repertoires in COVID-19. In the study overall: Material from acute and convalescent COVID-19 was sourced from the United States, Italy and Spain. PBMCs, B-cell-depleted T cells, or T cells provided the cDNA or gDNA that made up the material.

The CDR3 covers 16 residues. The V end lost 5 bases, the J end lost 0 bases, and 14 bases lay between the germline ends. CDR1 and CDR2 from the germline V gene are MDHEN and SYDVKM. This clone was observed a single time. In the source study's methods: Estimated nucleated cell counts came from reference gene primer amplification. Libraries were prepared by immunoSEQ multiplex PCR; TCRdb keeps only in-frame clonotypes and omits some of them. That table supplies the V and J calls and clone size; D and trimming were determined from the DNA. The data hold 90,000 or so clones, with about nine tenths observed a single time. Seattle patient enrollment occurred during active infection, with longitudinal follow-up thereafter.

The receptor was isolated from a man aged 55 to 70 with COVID-19, enrolled during active disease. The chain recombines TRBV28 with TRBJ2-1; tentative D call: TRBD1 (7 bases). Source material: peripheral blood. The CDR3 region is CASSPAGQSSYNEQFF. Here the CDR3 DNA reads TGTGCCAGCAGTCCCGCGGGACAGAGCTCCTACAATGAGCAGTTCTTC.